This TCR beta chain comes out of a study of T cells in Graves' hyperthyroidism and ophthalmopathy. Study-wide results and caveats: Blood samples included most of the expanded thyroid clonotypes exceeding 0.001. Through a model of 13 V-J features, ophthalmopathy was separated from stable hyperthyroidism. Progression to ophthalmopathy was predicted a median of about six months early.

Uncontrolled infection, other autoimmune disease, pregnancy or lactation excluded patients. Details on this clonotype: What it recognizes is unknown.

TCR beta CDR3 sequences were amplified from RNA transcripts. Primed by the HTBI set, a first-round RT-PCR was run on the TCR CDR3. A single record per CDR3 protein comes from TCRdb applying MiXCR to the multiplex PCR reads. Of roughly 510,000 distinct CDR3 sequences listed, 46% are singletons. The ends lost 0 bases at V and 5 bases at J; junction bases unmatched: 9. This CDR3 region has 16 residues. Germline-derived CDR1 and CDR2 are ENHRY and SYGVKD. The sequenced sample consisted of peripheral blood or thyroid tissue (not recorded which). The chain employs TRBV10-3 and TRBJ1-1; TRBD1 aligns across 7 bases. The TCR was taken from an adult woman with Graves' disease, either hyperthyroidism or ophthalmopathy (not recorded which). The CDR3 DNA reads TGTGCCATCAGTGAGTCGATTCCCAGGGGGAATACTGAAGCTTTCTTT. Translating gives CAISESIPRGNTEAFF.